This T cell receptor (beta chain) stems from a study of T cell responses to AZD1222 COVID-19 vaccine. TCRdb keeps only in-frame clones here, not all; method: immunoSEQ multiplex PCR. The sample lists some 170,000 clones, more than 90% seen once, with 2.5% to 3% in the top ten. Notes on the study in general: There were mostly white British donors and more females than males, and clonal diversity was possibly underestimated.

This clone was observed a single time. What it recognizes is unknown. V gave up 0 bases and J gave up 3 bases, with 9 bases separating them. Germline CDR1 reads ENHRY; CDR2 reads SYGVKD. The CDR3 loop spans 15 amino acids. The clonotype comes from an adult in good health. Specimen: peripheral blood, collected on day 0 of AZD1222 vaccination. The V gene is TRBV10-3, the J gene TRBJ1-5; D is unclear. The CDR3 DNA sequence: TGTGCCATCAGTGAGTCTAGCACAGACAATCAGCCCCAGCATTTT. This translates into CAISESSTDNQPQHF.